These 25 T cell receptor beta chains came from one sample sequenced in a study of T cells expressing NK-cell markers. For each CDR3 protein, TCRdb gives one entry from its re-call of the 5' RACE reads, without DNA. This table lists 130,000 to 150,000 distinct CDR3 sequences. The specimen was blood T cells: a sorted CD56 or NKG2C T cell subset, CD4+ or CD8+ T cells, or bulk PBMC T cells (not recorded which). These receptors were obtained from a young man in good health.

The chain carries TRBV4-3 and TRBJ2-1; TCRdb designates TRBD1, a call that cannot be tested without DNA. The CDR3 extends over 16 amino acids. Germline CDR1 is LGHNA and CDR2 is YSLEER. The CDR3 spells CASSQGKGTANDEQFF.

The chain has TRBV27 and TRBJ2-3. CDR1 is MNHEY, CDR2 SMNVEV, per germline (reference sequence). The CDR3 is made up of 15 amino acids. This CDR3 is CASSLSLHGTDTQYF.

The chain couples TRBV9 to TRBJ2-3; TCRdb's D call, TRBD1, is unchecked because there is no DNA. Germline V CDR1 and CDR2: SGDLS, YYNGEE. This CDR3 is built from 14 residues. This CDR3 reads CASSVGGQTDTQYF.

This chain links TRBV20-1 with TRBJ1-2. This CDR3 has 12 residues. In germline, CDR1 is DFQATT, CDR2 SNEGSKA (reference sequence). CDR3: CSALSRVYGYTF.

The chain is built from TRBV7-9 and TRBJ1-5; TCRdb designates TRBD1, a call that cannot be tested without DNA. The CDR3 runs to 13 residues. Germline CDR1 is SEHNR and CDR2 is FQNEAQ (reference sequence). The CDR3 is CASSSNREQPQHF.

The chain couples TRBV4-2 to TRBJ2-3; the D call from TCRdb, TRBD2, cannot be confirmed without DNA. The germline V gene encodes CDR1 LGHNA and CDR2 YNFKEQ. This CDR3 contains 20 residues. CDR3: CASSQLDPSGRAGSTDTQYF.

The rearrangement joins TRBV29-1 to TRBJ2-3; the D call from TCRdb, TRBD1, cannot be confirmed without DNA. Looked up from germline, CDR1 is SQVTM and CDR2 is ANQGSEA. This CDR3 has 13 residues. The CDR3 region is CSVRGASSDTQYF.

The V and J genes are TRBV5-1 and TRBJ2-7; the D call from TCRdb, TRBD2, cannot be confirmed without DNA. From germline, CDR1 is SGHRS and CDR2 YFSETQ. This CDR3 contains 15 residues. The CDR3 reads CASSLWTSDTYEQYF.

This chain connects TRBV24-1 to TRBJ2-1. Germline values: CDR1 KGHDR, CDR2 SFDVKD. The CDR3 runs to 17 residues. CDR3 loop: CATSDLKLQGAKYEQFF.

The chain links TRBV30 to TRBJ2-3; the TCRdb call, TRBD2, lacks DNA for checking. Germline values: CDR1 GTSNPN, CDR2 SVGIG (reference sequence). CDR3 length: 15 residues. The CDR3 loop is CAQIWTSASTDTQYF.

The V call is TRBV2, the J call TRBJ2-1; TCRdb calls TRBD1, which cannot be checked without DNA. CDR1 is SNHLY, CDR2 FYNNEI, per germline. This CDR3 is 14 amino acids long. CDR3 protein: CASIEDRGYNEQFF.

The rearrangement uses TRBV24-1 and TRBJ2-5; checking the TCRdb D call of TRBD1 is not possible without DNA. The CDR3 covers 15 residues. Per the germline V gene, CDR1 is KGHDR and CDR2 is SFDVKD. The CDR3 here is CATSEADRGEETQYF.

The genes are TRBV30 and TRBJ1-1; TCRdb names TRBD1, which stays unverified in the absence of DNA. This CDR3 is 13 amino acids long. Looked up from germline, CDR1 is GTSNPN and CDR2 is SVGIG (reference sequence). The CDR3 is CAWSVGMGLEAFF.

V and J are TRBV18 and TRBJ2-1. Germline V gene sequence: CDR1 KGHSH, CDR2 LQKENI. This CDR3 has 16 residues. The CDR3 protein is CASSPPTFPSYNEQFF.

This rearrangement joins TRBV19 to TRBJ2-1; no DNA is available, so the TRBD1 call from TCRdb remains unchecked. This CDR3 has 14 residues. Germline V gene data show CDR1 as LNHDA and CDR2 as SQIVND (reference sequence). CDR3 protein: CASSIIGGANEQFF.

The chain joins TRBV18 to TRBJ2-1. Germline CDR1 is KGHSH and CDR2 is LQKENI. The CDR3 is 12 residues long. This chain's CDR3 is CASSPEVNEQFF.

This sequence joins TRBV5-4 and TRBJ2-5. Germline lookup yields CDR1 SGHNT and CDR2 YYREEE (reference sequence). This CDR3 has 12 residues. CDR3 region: CASSDISETQYF. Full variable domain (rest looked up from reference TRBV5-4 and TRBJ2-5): ETGVTQSPTHLIKTRGQQVTLRCSSQSGHNTVSWYQQALGQGPQFIFQYYREEENGRGNFPPRFSGLQFPNYSSELNVNALELDDSALYLCASSDISETQYFGPGTRLLVL.

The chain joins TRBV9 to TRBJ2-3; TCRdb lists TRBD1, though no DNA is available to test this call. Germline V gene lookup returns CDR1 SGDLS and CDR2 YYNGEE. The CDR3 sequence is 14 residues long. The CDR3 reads CASSDPGGADTQYF.

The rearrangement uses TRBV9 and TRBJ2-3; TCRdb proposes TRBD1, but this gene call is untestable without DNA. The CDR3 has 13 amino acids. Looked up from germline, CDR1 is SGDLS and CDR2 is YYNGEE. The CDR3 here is CASSDGQKDTQYF.

The chain's CDR3 is CASRDSPQVYEQYF. The chain employs TRBV2 and TRBJ2-7; there is no DNA to check the TCRdb D call of TRBD2. CDR1 and CDR2 (germline): SNHLY, FYNNEI. CDR3 size: 14 residues.

The CDR3 loop reads CSARGASEIQPQHF. The chain combines TRBV20-1 with TRBJ1-5. The germline V gene has CDR1 DFQATT and CDR2 SNEGSKA (reference sequence). The CDR3 is 14 amino acids.

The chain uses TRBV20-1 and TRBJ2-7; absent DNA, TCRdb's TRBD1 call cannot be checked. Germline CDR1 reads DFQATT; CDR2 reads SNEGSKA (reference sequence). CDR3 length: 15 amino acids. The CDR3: CSAKVSGQSAYEQYF.

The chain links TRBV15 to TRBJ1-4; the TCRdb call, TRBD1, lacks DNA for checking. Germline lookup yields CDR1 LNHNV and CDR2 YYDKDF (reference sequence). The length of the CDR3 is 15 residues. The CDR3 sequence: CATSRDEETGKELFF. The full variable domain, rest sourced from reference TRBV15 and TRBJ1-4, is DAMVIQNPRYQVTQFGKPVTLSCSQTLNHNVMYWYQQKSSQAPKLLFHYYDKDFNNEADTPDNFQSRRPNTSFCFLDIRSPGLGDTAMYLCATSRDEETGKELFFGSGTQLSVL.

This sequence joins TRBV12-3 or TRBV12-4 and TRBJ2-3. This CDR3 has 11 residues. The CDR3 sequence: CASRVADTQYF.

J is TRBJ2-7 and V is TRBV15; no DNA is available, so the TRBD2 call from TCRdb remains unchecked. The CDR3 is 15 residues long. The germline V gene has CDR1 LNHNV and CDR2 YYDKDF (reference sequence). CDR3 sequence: CATGFVTSGIDEQYF.